The sequence of this T cell receptor (beta chain) was determined in a study of blood T cell repertoires in COVID-19. Libraries were prepared by immunoSEQ multiplex PCR; TCRdb keeps only in-frame clonotypes and omits some of them. The sample holds 200,000 to 300,000 clones; about four fifths are singletons and the top ten take around 3.5%. The specimen was peripheral blood. The sequence derives from a woman aged 18-30 years with acute or convalescent COVID-19.

The CDR3 coding sequence is TGTGCCACCAGTGATCCGGGACTAGCGGGAGTGGAGACCCAGTACTTC. Encoded protein: CATSDPGLAGVETQYF. The chain uses TRBV24-1 and TRBJ2-5; 14 bases are shared with TRBD2. The CDR3 has 16 amino acids. In germline, CDR1 is KGHDR, CDR2 SFDVKD. Trimming took 3 bases from V and 5 from J; bases not matched to a gene: 4.